This TCR beta chain was retrieved from a study of T cell responses to AZD1222 COVID-19 vaccine. Regarding the study as a whole: Among the donors, most were white British and more were female, and clonal diversity was possibly underestimated.

The germline CDR1 and CDR2 sequences are SEHNR and FQNEAQ (reference sequence). The V gene lost 8 bases and the J gene lost 4 bases, with 17 bases spanning the gap. This CDR3 has 14 amino acids. Concerning this clone itself: Its antigen is as yet unknown.

Only in-frame clones appear in the TCRdb table, and some are missing; sequencing was by immunoSEQ multiplex PCR. The sample lists about 150,000 clones, 70% to 90% occurring once. Specimen: peripheral blood, collected on day 0 of MenACWY control vaccination. This clonotype originated in an adult in good health. The rearrangement links TRBV7-9 to TRBJ1-1; D gene ambiguous. The CDR3 sequence: CASGNRVSSTEAFF. In nucleotides, the CDR3 is TGTGCCAGCGGGAATCGGGTCTCGAGCACTGAAGCTTTCTTT.